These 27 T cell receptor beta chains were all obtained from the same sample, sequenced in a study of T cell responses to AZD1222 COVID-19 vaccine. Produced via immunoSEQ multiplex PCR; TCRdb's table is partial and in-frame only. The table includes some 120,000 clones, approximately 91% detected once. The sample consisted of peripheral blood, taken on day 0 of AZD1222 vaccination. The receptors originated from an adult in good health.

In DNA, the CDR3 is TGTGCCAGCAGCTTAGGGGCAGGCACAGATACGCAGTATTTT. Translation gives CASSLGAGTDTQYF. The chain recombines TRBV7-2 with TRBJ2-3; the D is unclear. The V end was cut by 1 base, the J end by 1 base, with 6 bases between. Germline V lookup: CDR1 SGHTA, CDR2 FQGNSA. This CDR3 contains 14 residues.

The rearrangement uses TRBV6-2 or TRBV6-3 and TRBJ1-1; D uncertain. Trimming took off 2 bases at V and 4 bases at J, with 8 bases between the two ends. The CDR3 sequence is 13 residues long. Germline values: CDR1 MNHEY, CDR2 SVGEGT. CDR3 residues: CASSYDLSTEAFF. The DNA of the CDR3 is TGTGCCAGCAGTTACGACCTCTCCACTGAAGCTTTCTTT.

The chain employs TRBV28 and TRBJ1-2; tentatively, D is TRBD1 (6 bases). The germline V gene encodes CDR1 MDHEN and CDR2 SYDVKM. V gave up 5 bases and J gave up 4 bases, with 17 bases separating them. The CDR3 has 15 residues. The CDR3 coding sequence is TGTGCCAGCAGTACCCACGGGGGGCCAGCCTATGGCTACACCTTC. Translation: CASSTHGGPAYGYTF.

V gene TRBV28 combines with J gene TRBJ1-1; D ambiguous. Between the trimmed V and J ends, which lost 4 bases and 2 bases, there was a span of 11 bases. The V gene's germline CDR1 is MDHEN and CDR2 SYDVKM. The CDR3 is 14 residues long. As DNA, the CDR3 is TGTGCCAGCAGTTCGGGCAGGCATAACACTGAAGCTTTCTTT. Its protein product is CASSSGRHNTEAFF.

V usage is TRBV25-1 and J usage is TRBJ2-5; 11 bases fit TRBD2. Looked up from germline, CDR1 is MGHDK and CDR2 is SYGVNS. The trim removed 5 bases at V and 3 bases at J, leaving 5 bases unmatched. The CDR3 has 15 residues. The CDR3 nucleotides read TGTGCCAGCAGTAAACTAGCGGGGGAAAAAGAGACCCAGTACTTC. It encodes CASSKLAGEKETQYF.

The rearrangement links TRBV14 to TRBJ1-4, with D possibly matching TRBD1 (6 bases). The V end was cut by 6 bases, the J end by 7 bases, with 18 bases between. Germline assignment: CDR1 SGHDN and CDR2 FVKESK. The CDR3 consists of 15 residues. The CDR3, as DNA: TGTGCCAGCAGTCAACGCCGGGGGACAAGTGAAAAACTGTTTTTT. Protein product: CASSQRRGTSEKLFF.

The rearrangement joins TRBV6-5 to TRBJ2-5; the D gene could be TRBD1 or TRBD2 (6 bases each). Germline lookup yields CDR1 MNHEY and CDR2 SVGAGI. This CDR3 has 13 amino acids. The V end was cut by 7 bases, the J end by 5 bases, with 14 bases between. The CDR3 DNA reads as TGTGCCAGCATAGGGGGGATCGGGGAGACCCAGTACTTC. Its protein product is CASIGGIGETQYF.

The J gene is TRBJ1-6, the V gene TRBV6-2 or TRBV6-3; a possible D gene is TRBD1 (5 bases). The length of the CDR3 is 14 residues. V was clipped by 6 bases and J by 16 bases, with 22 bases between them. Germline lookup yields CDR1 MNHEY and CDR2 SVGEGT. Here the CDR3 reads CASSQRAGIRRLHF. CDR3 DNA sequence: TGTGCCAGCAGCCAAAGGGCAGGGATTAGGCGACTCCACTTT.

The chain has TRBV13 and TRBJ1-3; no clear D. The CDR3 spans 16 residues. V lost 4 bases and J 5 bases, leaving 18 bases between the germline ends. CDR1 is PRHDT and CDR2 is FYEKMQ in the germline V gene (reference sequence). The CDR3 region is CASSSFGAARRNTIYF. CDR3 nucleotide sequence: TGTGCCAGCAGCTCCTTCGGAGCAGCCCGGAGAAACACCATATATTTT.

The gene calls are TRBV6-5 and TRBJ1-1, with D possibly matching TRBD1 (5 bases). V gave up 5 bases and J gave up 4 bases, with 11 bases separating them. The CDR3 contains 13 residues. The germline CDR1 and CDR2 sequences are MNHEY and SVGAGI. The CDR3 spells CASSQGYGTEAFF. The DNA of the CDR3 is TGTGCCAGCAGTCAGGGTTACGGCACTGAAGCTTTCTTT.

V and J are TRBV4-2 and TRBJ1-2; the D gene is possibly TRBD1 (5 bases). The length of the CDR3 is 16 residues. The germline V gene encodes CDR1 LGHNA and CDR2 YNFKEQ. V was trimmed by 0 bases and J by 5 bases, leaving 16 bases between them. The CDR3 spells CASSQDGGGASYGYTF. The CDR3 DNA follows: TGTGCCAGCAGCCAAGATGGTGGAGGGGCTAGTTATGGCTACACCTTC.

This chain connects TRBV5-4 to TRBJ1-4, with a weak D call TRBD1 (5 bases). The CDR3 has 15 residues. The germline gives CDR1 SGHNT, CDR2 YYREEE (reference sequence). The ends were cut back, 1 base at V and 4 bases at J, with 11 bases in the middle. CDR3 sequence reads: CASSLPGRGNEKLFF. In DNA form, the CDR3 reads TGTGCCAGCAGCTTGCCCGGAAGGGGTAATGAAAAACTGTTTTTT.

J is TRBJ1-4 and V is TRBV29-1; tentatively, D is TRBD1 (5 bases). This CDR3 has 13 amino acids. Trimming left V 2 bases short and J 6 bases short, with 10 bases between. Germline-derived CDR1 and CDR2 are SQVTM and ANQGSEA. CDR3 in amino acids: CSVESRADEKLFF. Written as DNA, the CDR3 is TGCAGCGTTGAATCCAGGGCAGATGAAAAACTGTTTTTT. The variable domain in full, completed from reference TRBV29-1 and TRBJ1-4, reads SAVISQKPSRDICQRGTSLTIQCQVDSQVTMMFWYRQQPGQSLTLIATANQGSEATYESGFVIDKFPISRPNLTFSTLTVSNMSPEDSSIYLCSVESRADEKLFFGSGTQLSVL.

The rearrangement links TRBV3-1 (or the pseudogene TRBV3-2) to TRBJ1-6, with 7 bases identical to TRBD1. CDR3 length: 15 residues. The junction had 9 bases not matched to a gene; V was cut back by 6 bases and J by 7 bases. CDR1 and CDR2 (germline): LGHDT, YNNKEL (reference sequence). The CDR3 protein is CASRPVGGLNSPLHF. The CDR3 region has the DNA TGTGCCAGCAGGCCAGTAGGGGGCTTGAATTCACCCCTCCACTTT.

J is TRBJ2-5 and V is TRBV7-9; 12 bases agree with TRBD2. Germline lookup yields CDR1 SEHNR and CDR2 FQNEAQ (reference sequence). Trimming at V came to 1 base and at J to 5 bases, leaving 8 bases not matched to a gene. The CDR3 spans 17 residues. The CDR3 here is CASSLGLAGGSRETQYF. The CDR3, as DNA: TGTGCCAGCAGCTTAGGGCTAGCGGGGGGGTCCCGGGAGACCCAGTACTTC.

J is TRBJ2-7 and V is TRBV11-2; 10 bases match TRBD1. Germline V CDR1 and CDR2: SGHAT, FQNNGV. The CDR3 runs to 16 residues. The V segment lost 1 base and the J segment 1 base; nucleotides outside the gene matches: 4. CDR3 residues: CASSLAGTGVSYEQYF. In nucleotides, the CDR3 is TGTGCCAGCAGCTTAGCCGGGACAGGGGTGTCCTACGAGCAGTACTTC.

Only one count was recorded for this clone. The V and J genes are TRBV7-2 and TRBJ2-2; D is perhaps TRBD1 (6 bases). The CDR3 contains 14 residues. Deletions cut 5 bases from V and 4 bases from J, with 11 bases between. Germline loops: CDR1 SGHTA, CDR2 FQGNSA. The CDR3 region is CASSRTGITGELFF. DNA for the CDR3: TGTGCCAGCAGCCGTACAGGGATCACCGGGGAGCTGTTTTTT.

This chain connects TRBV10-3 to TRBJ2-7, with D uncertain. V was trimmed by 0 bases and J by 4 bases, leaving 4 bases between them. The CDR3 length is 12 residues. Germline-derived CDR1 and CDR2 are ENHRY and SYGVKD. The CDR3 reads CAISESRYEQYF. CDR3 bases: TGTGCCATCAGTGAGTCGAGGTACGAGCAGTACTTC.

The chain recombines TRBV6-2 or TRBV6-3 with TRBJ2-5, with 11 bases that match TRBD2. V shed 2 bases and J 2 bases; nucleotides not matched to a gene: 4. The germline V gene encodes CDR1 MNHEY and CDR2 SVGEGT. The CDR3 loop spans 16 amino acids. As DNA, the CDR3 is TGTGCCAGCAGTTACGTCCTAGCGGGGGGACAAGAGACCCAGTACTTC. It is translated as CASSYVLAGGQETQYF.

The CDR3 is CSVSPGGVNQPQHF. CDR3 in DNA: TGCAGCGTCTCGCCAGGGGGCGTCAATCAGCCCCAGCATTTT. V is TRBV29-1 and J is TRBJ1-5; TRBD1 aligns across 8 bases. V lost 6 bases to trimming and J lost 3 bases; unmatched junction nucleotides: 7. The CDR3 is 14 residues long. CDR1 and CDR2 from the germline V gene are SQVTM and ANQGSEA.

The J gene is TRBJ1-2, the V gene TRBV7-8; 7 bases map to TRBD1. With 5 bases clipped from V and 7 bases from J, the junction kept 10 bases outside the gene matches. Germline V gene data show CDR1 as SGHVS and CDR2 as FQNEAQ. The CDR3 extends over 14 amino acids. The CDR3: CASSPGDRVFGYTF. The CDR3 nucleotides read TGTGCCAGCAGCCCGGGTGACAGGGTATTTGGCTACACCTTC.

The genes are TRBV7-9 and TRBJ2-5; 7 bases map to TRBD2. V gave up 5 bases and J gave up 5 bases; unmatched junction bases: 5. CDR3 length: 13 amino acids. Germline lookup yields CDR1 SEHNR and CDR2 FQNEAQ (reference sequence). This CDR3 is CASSPREGETQYF. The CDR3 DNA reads TGTGCCAGCAGCCCCAGGGAGGGGGAGACCCAGTACTTC.

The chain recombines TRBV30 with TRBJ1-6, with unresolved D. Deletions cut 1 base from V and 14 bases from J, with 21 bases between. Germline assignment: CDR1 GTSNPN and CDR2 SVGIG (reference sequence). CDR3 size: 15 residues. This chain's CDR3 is CAWSEMGGRSGALHF. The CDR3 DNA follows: TGTGCCTGGAGTGAGATGGGCGGGCGATCGGGAGCCCTCCACTTT.

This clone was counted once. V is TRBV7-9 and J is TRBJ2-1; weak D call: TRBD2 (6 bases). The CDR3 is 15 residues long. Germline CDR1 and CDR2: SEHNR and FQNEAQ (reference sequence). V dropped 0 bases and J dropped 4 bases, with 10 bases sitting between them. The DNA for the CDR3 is TGTGCCAGCAGCTTAGCGATACGGGGGTACAATGAGCAGTTCTTC. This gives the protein CASSLAIRGYNEQFF.

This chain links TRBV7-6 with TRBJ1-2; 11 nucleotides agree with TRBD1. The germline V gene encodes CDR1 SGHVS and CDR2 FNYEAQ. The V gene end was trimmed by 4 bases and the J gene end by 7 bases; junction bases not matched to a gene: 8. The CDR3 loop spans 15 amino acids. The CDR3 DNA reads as TGTGCCAGCAGCTACCGGACAGGGGGCGCTTCTGGCTACACCTTC. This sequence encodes CASSYRTGGASGYTF.

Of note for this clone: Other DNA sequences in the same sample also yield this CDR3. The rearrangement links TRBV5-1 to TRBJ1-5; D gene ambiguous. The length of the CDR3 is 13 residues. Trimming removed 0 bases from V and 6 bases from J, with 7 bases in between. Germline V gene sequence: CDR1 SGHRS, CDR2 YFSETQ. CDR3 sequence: CASSLEGTQPQHF. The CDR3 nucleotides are TGCGCCAGCAGCTTGGAAGGAACTCAGCCCCAGCATTTT.

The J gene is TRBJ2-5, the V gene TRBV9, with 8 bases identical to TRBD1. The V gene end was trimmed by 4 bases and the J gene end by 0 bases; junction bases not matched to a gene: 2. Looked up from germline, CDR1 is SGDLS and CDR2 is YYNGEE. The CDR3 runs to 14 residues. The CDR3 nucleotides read TGTGCCAGCAGCCCAGGGGGCAACCAAGAGACCCAGTACTTC. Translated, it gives CASSPGGNQETQYF.